The clone carrying this T cell receptor (beta chain) appeared a few times. The antigen remains undetermined. These data belong to a study of long-term antiretroviral therapy in people with HIV. Investigators performed immunoSEQ version v3.0 at survey level. What sequencing targeted per sample was about 40,000-50,000 T-cell genomes. The protocol was immunoSEQ multiplex PCR, while the TCRdb copy is restricted to in-frame clones and leaves out a portion. The table includes some 16,000 clones, around 74% detected once. Study-wide results and limits: Post-ART samples showed increased diversity that remained below transplant donor control levels. Repertoires looked antigen-experienced, with only a slight naive shift after ART.

V lost 5 bases and J lost 13, with 15 bases in between. Germline CDR1 MNHEY, CDR2 SVGAGI. This CDR3 contains 13 residues. The specimen comprised unsorted PBMCs, sampled around 2.2 years before starting antiretroviral therapy. This chain connects TRBV6-5 to TRBJ1-6; possibly TRBD1 for D (5 bases). The TCR was taken from a man aged 30 to 45 with HIV. CDR3 DNA sequence: TGTGCCAGCAGTCGGGGGATGTTTTCGCCCCTCCACTTT. Amino acids: CASSRGMFSPLHF.